This T cell receptor (beta chain) appears in the sequencing data of a study of cytomegalovirus exposure and HLA in healthy donors (dated by TCRdb to the late 2010s). At the level of the whole study: An earlier analysis of 550 to 700 of the donors reported about 250 Gb of sequence data and 117 million unique TCR beta sequences from some 180 million T cells. To predict cytomegalovirus infection status, the study brought together high-throughput TCR immunosequencing, statistical association of individual TCRs with disease status, and machine learning. In addition to the first cohort of roughly 700 subjects, a separate validation cohort of 120 different subjects was used. Among the approximately 430 genotyped donors, around 81% belonged to the genetic ancestry cluster associated with self-reported Caucasian donors. HLA typing included class I and class II loci at four-digit resolution. Rather than using new phenotypic data, the later analysis identified candidate immune exposures from TCR beta sequences and from how often those sequences occurred across donors. To study patterns of TCR occurrence, a later analysis re-analyzed previously published TCR beta repertoires from under 750 donors and added high-resolution HLA genotyping. Typing coverage differed by locus: A, B, C, DRB1 and DQB1 were typed in roughly 620-630 donors, DQA1 in 500 to 550, DPA1 in over 600, and DPB1 in 472. A later genetic analysis took genome-wide SNP genotypes for 398 of the 666 donors and used that subset as a discovery cohort. An earlier analysis of some 600 of the donors applied high-throughput TCR beta sequencing to assess whether each TCR beta V gene segment acted as functional or pseudogenic. Among some 400 genotyped donors of the cohort, an average of around 220,000 unique TCR beta nucleotide sequences was sequenced per donor, of which roughly 17% were non-productive. All discovery cohort repertoires had been generated using a single sequencing platform. The T cell repertoires of about 700 subjects were profiled by immunosequencing and related to cytomegalovirus serostatus. Donor age, sex, ethnicity and CMV serostatus were compiled alongside the repertoire data. The study aimed to test whether cataloging public T cell receptors could reveal signatures of past pathogen exposure. Roughly five DR-DQ haplotypes were handled as single units for association and clustering, since linkage in the cohort was strong. Approximately 310 gigabases of sequencing data and tens of millions of unique TCR sequences were included in an early release covering about 700 HLA-typed donors. Overall study outcomes, separate from this receptor: A later analysis found that HLA-associated TCR beta chains were more clonally expanded and had lower generation probabilities than equally common non-associated chains. Assigning TCR associations to individual alleles was difficult when HLA alleles, especially DR and DQ, strongly co-occurred. A total of about 150 TCR beta chains were listed by the study as associated with cytomegalovirus. In vitro tests confirmed that a few of the cytomegalovirus-associated TCR beta chains recognize cytomegalovirus antigens. Cytomegalovirus status was reported to be diagnosed by the classifier with high specificity and sensitivity in both the original and validation cohorts. Specific HLA alleles were associated with 15,000 to 20,000 TCR beta sequences at a false discovery rate of 0.05 in a later analysis. According to a later analysis, parvovirus B19, influenza, CMV and Epstein-Barr virus appeared linked to several top co-occurrence clusters. The sequencing pipeline was judged likely to have produced a cluster of highly shared sequence variants as a technical artifact. A later genetic analysis reported fewer N-insertions in productive TCRs among donors in an Asian-associated ancestry cluster than the roughly 670-donor mean. Because HLA typing was missing for some donors at each locus, association tests included only the typed subset. Because counts were too low, roughly 18 rarely observed V segments, including chromosome 9 orphons, were left out of the earlier analysis of some 640 of the donors. Correlated functional status among segregating V segments might be attributable to linkage disequilibrium, but an unknown experimental factor could not be ruled out. Presence/absence analyses assumed roughly uniform sequencing depth across donors, an assumption that may not hold. An earlier analysis of approximately 570 of the donors showed that most TCR beta V segments appeared in productive rearrangements either about 87% or about 30% of the time, which broadly matched IMGT annotations. Only TCR beta chains were sequenced in this cohort, and the absence of alpha or paired-chain data limited detectable features. A later genetic analysis associated a missense DCLRE1C variant with V-gene and J-gene trimming of TCR beta chains, and an independent cohort replicated the association. CMV serostatus was the only immune exposure information available for the cohort. According to a later analysis, most CMV-associated TCR beta chains appeared to be HLA-restricted, and the HLA associations seemed to be driven largely by CMV exposure. Some IMGT-functional V segments, including TRBV6-2 and TRBV6-3, could not be told apart with the 87-base-pair reads, so those segments were excluded. Across donors, most TCR sequences were observed very rarely, whereas some public TCRs were present in many individuals. The authors suggested that the approach could potentially be extended to other disease states and immunological phenotypes. A further reported finding was that TCR beta sequences accurately predicted the HLA-A and HLA-B alleles for most subjects in the first cohort. A later analysis found that TCR association rates varied across HLA loci, with DRB1 alleles showing the most associated TCRs and HLA-C alleles the fewest.

Libraries were prepared through the immunoSEQ multiplex PCR assay. A mixture of 60 forward primers for TCR Vbeta segments and 13 reverse primers for TCR Jbeta segments was used in the multiplex PCR. Amplification of the CDR3 region of rearranged TCR beta genes was performed with a multiplex PCR assay on genomic DNA. The Illumina HiSeq System was used to sequence the amplified TCR beta libraries as 87-base-pair reads. Concerning the study's data processing: Across the 500 to 700 repertoires, a later analysis counted around 80 million unique TCR beta chains, approximately 12 million of which were shared by at least two donors. Raw reads were error-corrected and collapsed into unique sequences with a nearest-neighbor algorithm that merged closely related sequences to remove PCR and sequencing errors. CDR3 sequences were aligned to IMGT reference sequences to assign V, D and J gene segments. For a sequence to be retained, a match of at least six nucleotides was required to both a V gene segment and a J gene segment. Rearrangements were classified as productive when the CDR3 lacked stop codons and remained in frame with V and J, and all other rearrangements were classified as non-productive. CDR3 was defined according to IMGT convention as the region running from the second conserved V-encoded cysteine to the conserved J-encoded phenylalanine. In an earlier analysis of approximately 590 of the donors, sequences lacking an unambiguous match to a single V gene segment were excluded. An earlier analysis of a few hundred of the donors called V segments functional above 56.7% productive rearrangements and segregating when the between-donor standard deviation exceeded 5%. A statistical classification framework was developed to diagnose cytomegalovirus status using the catalog of TCR beta chain sequences. In a later analysis, V and J genes were assigned by comparing TCR nucleotide sequences against IMGT/GENE-DB human TR gene sequences. The TCRdist pipeline was used in a later analysis to assign CDR3 sequences and most-parsimonious VDJ recombination scenarios. In a later analysis, each TCR beta chain was defined by its CDR3 amino acid sequence together with its V-gene family, and reads without a unique V-gene family were excluded. A later analysis removed roughly 590 highly shared, low-generation-probability nucleotide sequences to deal with suspected cross-contamination and a sequencing artifact. In a later analysis, a clonal expansion index for each public chain was calculated from normalized within-repertoire ranks of inferred template counts. A later analysis computed generation probabilities with a VDJ recombination model fitted to out-of-frame rearrangements, and checked the results against IGoR. A later analysis scored TCR-TCR, TCR-HLA and TCR-CMV co-occurrence with hypergeometric tests, applying a repertoire-size bias correction to TCR pairs. False discovery rates were estimated in a later analysis by permuting HLA or CMV assignments 20 times. In a later analysis, co-occurring TCRs were grouped using DBSCAN, with TCRdist sequence similarity added in when clustering inside HLA-allele-positive subsets. For co-occurrence clustering, repertoires with fewer than 30,000 or more than 120,000 public chains were excluded, along with roughly 5 repertoires with anomalous nucleotide sharing. The immuneACCESS repertoire file appears here via TCRdb, limited to in-frame rearrangements. These files lack a portion of the clones; in checked studies, under half of the deficit traces to unresolved V genes, and the cause of the others is not known. Clone size and the V and J calls come from that table; the DNA yielded D and trimming. A total of 140,000 or so clones appear in this sample, roughly a tenth of them only once. Clones ranked in the top ten supply 1.5% to 2% of the sample.

The cohort consisted of approximately 670 healthy bone marrow donors. At the time of sampling, every cohort member was nominally healthy, though immune exposures that went unrecorded were likely present. The donor was CMV seronegative and belonged to the group of 350 or so seronegative cohort members. A peripheral blood sample was provided by each donor, and peripheral blood mononuclear cells were used for TCR beta sequencing. The Qiagen DNeasy Blood Extraction Kit was used to extract genomic DNA from the blood cell samples. Via the germline V gene, CDR1 is ENHRY and CDR2 SYGVKD. The CDR3 numbers 15 residues from cysteine through phenylalanine. Left in the record is the CDR3 DNA by itself, 45 bases read in frame from the first base. Here V drops 5 bases and J drops 9 bases, and the junction holds 14 bases not matched to any gene. There are a few counts of this clone. The target of this receptor is not known. No much larger clonotype is one base removed from it; base qualities were not supplied.

The receptor chain draws on TRBV10-3 and TRBJ2-7; TRBD1 agrees with 9 junctional bases. This TCR derives from a male donor in good health and CMV-seronegative. The sample was PBMCs. The CDR3 protein: CAISNPGTGRTTQYF. Here is the DNA: TGTGCCATCAGTAATCCCGGGACAGGGAGAACCACGCAGTACTTC.